This T cell receptor (beta chain) emerged from a study of blood T cell repertoires in COVID-19 (dated by TCRdb to 2019 to 2021). For the wider study: The collaborator samples originated in the United States, Italy and Spain and spanned the acute and convalescent phases of COVID-19. The material from the prospective study consisted of cDNA or gDNA derived from T cells, B-cell-depleted T cells, or PBMCs. Deeply sampled blood TCRbeta repertoires from subjects exposed to, actively infected with, or recovered from COVID-19 were included in the dataset. The repertoires were made available in a free public database intended to serve as a resource for research on the immune response to SARS-CoV-2. Samples came from the ongoing ImmuneRACE study (first 160 participants) plus 1,254 subjects from 6 global collaborators. Nearly every sample came with metadata listing a de-identified subject ID, COVID-19 status, age in years and sex. HLA class I and class II types, where available, came from metadata supplied by the sample provider rather than from assay-based typing.

Overall study outcomes, separate from this receptor: The quantity of clinical and demographic metadata differed by source and by participant and was supplied without curation.

Notes on this clone: Its target antigen remains unknown. No much larger clone is present one base from it, and per-base qualities are unavailable.

The immunoSEQ Assay, a bias-controlled multiplex PCR, was used to amplify TCRbeta CDR3 regions from genomic DNA. The study's processing was this. The number of nucleated cells in each sample was estimated from the amplification of reference gene primers within the assay. Sequence reads were collapsed and filtered to measure the absolute abundance of every unique TCRbeta CDR3 rearrangement. For each sample, productive Simpson clonality was calculated by taking the square root of Simpson's diversity index across productive rearrangements. As stored in TCRdb, this immuneACCESS dataset retains in-frame rearrangements with V and J assigned. A fraction of the clones does not appear; measured against another copy, unresolved V genes explain less than half of the discrepancy, and the remainder lacks a known reason. For V, J and clone size, that table is used; D and trimming come from the DNA. The sample has some 130,000 clones on record, approximately 89% of them singletons. Of the sample, 10% is held by the ten largest clones.

Each collaborating institution followed its own protocols to collect whole blood in K2EDTA tubes. For TCRbeta analysis, collaborator samples were shipped as frozen whole blood, as isolated PBMCs, or as DNA extracted from either sample type. From a lookup of the germline V gene, CDR1 and CDR2 are MNHEY and SVGAGI. Inclusive of the bounding cysteine and phenylalanine, the CDR3 is 15 residues long. Only CDR3 DNA is held: 45 bases, read in frame from base 1. The V end loses 6 bases and the J end loses 1 base, and a stretch of 16 bases separates them. The rearrangement combines TRBV6-5 with TRBJ2-7; the D gene is perhaps TRBD2, from 7 matching bases. This receptor was identified in a man aged 50 to 60 with acute or convalescent COVID-19. The source material was peripheral blood. The CDR3 has the sequence CASSMVGGGSYEQYF. The bases are TGTGCCAGCAGCATGGTGGGAGGGGGTTCCTACGAGCAGTACTTC.